This paragraph reports one T cell receptor (beta chain). Noted time point: before trial treatment. The entry originates in a study of low-dose radiotherapy and immunotherapy resistance in tumors. Whole-study context: The treatment that patients received was intravenous nivolumab 240 mg every two weeks plus ipilimumab 1 mg/kg every six weeks.

Covering alpha and beta chains, TRAV- and TRBV-specific primers were used for the first-strand cDNA. Both a constant-region primer and a V-primer adapter served to amplify TCRs across roughly 20 PCR cycles. In TCRdb, the reads were re-called with MiXCR into one record per CDR3 protein. The sample lists some 39,000 distinct CDR3 sequences, roughly 31% seen once, with 3.5% to 4.5% in the top ten. This clonotype originated in a male donor with gallbladder cancer. Sequencing was performed on PBMCs, taken before treatment.

As DNA, the CDR3 is TGTGCCAGCAGCCGCGAGGGGGTGGGCACTGAAGCTTTCTTT. Translated, it gives CASSREGVGTEAFF. The J gene is TRBJ1-1, the V gene TRBV3-1, with D possibly TRBD1 on 6 matching bases. This CDR3 is built from 14 residues. Germline V gene data show CDR1 as LGHDT and CDR2 as YNNKEL (reference sequence). The V end was cut by 4 bases, the J end by 4 bases, with 13 bases between.